This T cell receptor (beta chain) was found in a study of cytomegalovirus exposure and HLA in healthy donors. Participants comprised healthy donors of bone marrow. This clone has just one count. Its antigen remains unidentified. This CDR3 comprises 13 residues. Per germline, CDR1 LNHDA and CDR2 SQIVND (reference sequence). Study-wide findings and caveats: Owing to their indistinguishability, certain V segments, notably TRBV6-2 and TRBV6-3, were excluded. An analysis was carried out later, and it reportedly showed fewer N-insertions in an Asian-associated ancestry cluster than the roughly 670-donor mean.

The PCR used 60 Vbeta and 13 Jbeta primers. Method: immunoSEQ multiplex PCR; TCRdb's copy keeps in-frame clones and lacks some. In the table there are about 180,000 clones, roughly 76% of which are singletons. This TCR derives from a woman under 30 in good health and CMV-seropositive. Sequences were obtained from PBMCs. The chain joins TRBV19 to TRBJ2-5; weak D call: TRBD2 (6 bases). The assigned J gene may be wrong: the sequence end matches TRBJ2-7 better. CDR3 in amino acids: CASSIELAHEQYF. The CDR3 DNA reads TGTGCCAGTAGTATAGAACTAGCCCACGAGCAGTACTTC.